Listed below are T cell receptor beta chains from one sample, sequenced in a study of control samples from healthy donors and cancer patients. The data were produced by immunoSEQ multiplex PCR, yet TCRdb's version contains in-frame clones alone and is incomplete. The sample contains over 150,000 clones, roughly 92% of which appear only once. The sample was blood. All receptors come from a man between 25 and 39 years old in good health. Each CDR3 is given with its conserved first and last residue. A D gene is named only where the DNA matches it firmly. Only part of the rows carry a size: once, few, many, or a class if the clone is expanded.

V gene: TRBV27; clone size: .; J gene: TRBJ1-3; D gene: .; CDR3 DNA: TGTGCCAGCAGTTTATCCGGGGGAAACTCTGGAAACACCATATATTTT; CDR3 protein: CASSLSGGNSGNTIYF
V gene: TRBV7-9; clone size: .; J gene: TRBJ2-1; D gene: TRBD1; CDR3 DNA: TGTGCCAGCAGCTTACAGGGGGCAGGCTACAATGAGCAGTTCTTC; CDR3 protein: CASSLQGAGYNEQFF
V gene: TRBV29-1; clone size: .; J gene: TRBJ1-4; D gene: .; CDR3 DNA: TGCAGCGTGGGCCTCTTTAGGGAAAAACTGTTTTTT; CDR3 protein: CSVGLFREKLFF
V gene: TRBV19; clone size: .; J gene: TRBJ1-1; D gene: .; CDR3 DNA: TGTGCCAGTACCCTCTCCCCGGCCCTGAACACTGAAGCTTTCTTT; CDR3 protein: CASTLSPALNTEAFF
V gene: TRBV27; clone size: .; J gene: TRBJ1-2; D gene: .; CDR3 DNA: TGTGCCAGCAGGAGACTCGGTGACTATGGCTACACCTTC; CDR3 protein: CASRRLGDYGYTF
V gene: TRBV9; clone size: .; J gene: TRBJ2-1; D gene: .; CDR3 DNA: TGTGCCAGCAGCGTAGCTGGGGGGCACAATGAGCAGTTCTTC; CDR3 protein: CASSVAGGHNEQFF
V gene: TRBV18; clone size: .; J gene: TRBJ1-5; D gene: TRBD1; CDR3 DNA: TGTGCCAGCTCACCAGAATTGGGACAGGGTAGCAATCAGCCCCAGCATTTT; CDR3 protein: CASSPELGQGSNQPQHF
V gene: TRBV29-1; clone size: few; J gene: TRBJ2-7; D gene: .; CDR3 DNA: TGCAGCGTAGGACAAAGGGATTACGAGCAGTACTTC; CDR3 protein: CSVGQRDYEQYF
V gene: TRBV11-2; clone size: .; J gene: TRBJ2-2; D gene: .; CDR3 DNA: TGTGCCAGCAGCTTAGGCCAGAACACCGGGGAGCTGTTTTTT; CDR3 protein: CASSLGQNTGELFF
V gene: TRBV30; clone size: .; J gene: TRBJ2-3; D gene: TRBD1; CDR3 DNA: TGTGCCTGGCAAGGGACAGGGGGCCGTCCAGATACGCAGTATTTT; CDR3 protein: CAWQGTGGRPDTQYF
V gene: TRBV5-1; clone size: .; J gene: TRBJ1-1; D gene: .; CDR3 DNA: TGCGCCAGCAGCCCACTCGGGTACACTGAAGCTTTCTTT; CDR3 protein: CASSPLGYTEAFF
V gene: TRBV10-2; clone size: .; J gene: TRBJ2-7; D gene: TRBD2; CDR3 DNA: TGCGCCAGCAGCGACAGCGGGAGGGCCTACGAGCAGTACTTC; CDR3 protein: CASSDSGRAYEQYF
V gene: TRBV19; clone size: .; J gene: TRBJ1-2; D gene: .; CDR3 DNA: TGTGCCAGTAGTCCTACAAGAACAACTAACTATGGCTACACCTTC; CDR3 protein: CASSPTRTTNYGYTF
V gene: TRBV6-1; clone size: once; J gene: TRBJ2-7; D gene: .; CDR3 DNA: TGTGCCAGCAGTGAAGGGGGGGCCAGGGCCTACGAGCAGTACTTC; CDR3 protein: CASSEGGARAYEQYF
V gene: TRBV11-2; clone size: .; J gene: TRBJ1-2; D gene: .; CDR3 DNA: TGTGCCAGCAGCCTCTTCGTGGGGGGGGTCTATGGCTACACCTTC; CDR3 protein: CASSLFVGGVYGYTF
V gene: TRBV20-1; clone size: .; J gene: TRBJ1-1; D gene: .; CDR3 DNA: TGCAGTGCTAGAGATTTATCTGAAGCTTTCTTT; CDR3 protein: CSARDLSEAFF
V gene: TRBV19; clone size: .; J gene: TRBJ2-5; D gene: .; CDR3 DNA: TGTGCCAGTAGTAGAGGCGGGACGCAACCCCTGGAGACCCAGTACTTC; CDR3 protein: CASSRGGTQPLETQYF
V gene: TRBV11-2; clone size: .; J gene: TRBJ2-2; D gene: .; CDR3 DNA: TGTGCCAGCACCCGTGGCACTGGGGAGCTGTTTTTT; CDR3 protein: CASTRGTGELFF
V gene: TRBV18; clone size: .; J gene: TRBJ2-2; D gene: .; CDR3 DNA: TGTGCCAGCTCACCAAACCCCACGGGTTCCGGGGAGCTGTTTTTT; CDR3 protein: CASSPNPTGSGELFF
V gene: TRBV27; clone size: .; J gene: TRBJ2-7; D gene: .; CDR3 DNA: TGTGCCACGTCTCCCGGGGGAACCTACGAGCAGTACTTC; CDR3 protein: CATSPGGTYEQYF
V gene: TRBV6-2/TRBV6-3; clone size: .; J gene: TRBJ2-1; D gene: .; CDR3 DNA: TGTGCCAGCAGTCACGGGGCGATACGAGGGGGCAATGAGCAGTTCTTC; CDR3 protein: CASSHGAIRGGNEQFF
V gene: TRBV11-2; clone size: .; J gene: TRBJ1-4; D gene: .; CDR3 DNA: TGTGCCAGCAGCCCAAGGGGGACGGGGGCGTATGGTGAAAAACTGTTTTTT; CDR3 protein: CASSPRGTGAYGEKLFF
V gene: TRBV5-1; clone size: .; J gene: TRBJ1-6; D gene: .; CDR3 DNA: TGCGCCAGCACCTTACTGGGGGCCATTAATTCACCCCTCCACTTT; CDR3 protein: CASTLLGAINSPLHF
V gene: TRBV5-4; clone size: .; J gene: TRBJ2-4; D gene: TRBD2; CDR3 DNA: TGTGCCAGCAGCGACACTAGCGGGGGTTACATTCAGTACTTC; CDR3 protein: CASSDTSGGYIQYF
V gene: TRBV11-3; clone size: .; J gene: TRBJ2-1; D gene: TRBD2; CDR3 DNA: TGTGCCAGCAGCCCCTCAGGCGGGAGCTCCTACAATGAGCAGTTCTTC; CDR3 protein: CASSPSGGSSYNEQFF
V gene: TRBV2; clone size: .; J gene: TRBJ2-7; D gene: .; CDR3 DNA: TGTGCCAGCACCGGGGTGGCAGGGCCGGGCGAGCAGTACTTC; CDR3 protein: CASTGVAGPGEQYF
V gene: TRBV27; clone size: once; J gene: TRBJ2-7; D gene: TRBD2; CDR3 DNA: TGTGCCAGCAGTCCACCCTTGACTAGCGGGAGCTACGAGCAGTACTTC; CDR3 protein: CASSPPLTSGSYEQYF
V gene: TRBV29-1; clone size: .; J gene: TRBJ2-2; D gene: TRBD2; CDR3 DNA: TGCAGCGTTTCAGGGGCCCGGGGGGGGACCGGGGAGCTGTTTTTT; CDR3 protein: CSVSGARGGTGELFF
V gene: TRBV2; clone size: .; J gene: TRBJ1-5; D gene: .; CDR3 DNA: TGTGCCAGCAGTGAAGGGCAGGCCAACAATCAGCCCCAGCATTTT; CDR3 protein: CASSEGQANNQPQHF
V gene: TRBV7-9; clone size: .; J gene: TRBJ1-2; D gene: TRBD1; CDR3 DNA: TGTGCCAGCAGCTTAACGACAGGGTATGGCTACACCTTC; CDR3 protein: CASSLTTGYGYTF
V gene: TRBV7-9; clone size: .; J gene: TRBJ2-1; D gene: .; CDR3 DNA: TGTGCCAGCAGTGATCGTAGTGAGCAGTTCTTC; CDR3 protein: CASSDRSEQFF
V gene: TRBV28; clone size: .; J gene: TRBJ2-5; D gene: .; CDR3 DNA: TGTGCCAGCAGTCCGATCACTCGAAGCCAGTACTTC; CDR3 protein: CASSPITRSQYF
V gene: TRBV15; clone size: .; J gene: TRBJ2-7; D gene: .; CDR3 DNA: TGTGCCACCAGCAGAGATCTAGTCGGCTCCTACGAGCAGTACTTC; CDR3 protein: CATSRDLVGSYEQYF
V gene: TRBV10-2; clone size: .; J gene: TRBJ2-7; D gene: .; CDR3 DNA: TGCGCCAGCACCGACGGGTGGGGTGGCTACGAGCAGTACTTC; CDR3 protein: CASTDGWGGYEQYF
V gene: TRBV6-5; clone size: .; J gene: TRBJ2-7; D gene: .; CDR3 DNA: TGTGCCAGCAGTATAGGGACGGTCTACGAGCAGTACTTC; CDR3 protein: CASSIGTVYEQYF
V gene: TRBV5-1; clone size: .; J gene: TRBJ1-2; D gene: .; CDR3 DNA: TGCGCCAGCAGGGAAGTTGGGGAGGAGGCCATTGGCTATGGCTACACCTTC; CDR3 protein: CASREVGEEAIGYGYTF
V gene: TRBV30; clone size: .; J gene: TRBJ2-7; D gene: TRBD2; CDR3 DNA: TGTGCCTGGACTTTAGCGGGGGGGACCTACGAGCAGTACTTC; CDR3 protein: CAWTLAGGTYEQYF
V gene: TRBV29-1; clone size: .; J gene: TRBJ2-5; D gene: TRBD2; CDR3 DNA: TGCAGCGTTGGTGCAGGTTGGCTAGCGGGGGGGCAAGAAGAGACCCAGTACTTC; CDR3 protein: CSVGAGWLAGGQEETQYF
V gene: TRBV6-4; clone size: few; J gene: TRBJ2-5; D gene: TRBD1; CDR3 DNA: TGTGCCAGCAGTGACTCGCCGGGACAGGGAAGGGAGACCCAGTACTTC; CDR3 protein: CASSDSPGQGRETQYF
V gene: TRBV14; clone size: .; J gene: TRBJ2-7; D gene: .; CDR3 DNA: TGTGCCTGCGGGCAGGGAGGCGAGCAGTACTTC; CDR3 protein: CACGQGGEQYF
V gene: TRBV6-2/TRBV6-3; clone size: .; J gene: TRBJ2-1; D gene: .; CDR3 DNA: TGTGCCAGCAGTTACAGAGGAAACAATGAGCAGTTCTTC; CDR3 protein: CASSYRGNNEQFF
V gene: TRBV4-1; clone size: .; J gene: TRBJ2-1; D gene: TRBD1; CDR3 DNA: TGCGCCAGCAGCCAAAGTCCCGGGACAGGGGAGGAGCAGTTCTTC; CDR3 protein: CASSQSPGTGEEQFF
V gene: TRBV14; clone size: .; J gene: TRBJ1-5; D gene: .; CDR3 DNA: TGTGCCAGCAGTCCGATGGACCCCCAGCATTTT; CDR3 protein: CASSPMDPQHF
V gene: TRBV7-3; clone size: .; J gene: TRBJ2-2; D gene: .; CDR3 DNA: TGTGCCAGCAGCTCCAGGGTGGGCGGGGAGCTGTTTTTT; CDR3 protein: CASSSRVGGELFF
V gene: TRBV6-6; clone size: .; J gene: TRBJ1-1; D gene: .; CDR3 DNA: TGTGCCAGCAATAGCAGGGGCAACACTGAAGCTTTCTTT; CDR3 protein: CASNSRGNTEAFF
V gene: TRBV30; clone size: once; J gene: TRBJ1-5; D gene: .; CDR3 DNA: TGTGCCTGGAGTGTACACGGGATAGGCAATCAGCCCCAGCATTTT; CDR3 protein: CAWSVHGIGNQPQHF
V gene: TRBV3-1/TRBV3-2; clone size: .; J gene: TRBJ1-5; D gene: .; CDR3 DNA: TGTGCCAGCAGCCAAGAGAGAGGGGATCAGCCCCAGCATTTT; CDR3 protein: CASSQERGDQPQHF
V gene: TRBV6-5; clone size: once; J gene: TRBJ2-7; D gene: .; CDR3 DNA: TGTGCCAGCAGTTCAACAGAGGCCTACGAGCAGTACTTC; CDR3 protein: CASSSTEAYEQYF
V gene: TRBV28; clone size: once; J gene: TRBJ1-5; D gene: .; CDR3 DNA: TGTGCCAGCAGCACCAGGGTAGGGCAGCCCCAGCATTTT; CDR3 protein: CASSTRVGQPQHF
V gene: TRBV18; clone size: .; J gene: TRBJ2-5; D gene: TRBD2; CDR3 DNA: TGTGCCAGCTCACCGTTTTTCTCGCGGGGGACGGGCCAAGAGACCCAGTACTTC; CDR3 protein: CASSPFFSRGTGQETQYF
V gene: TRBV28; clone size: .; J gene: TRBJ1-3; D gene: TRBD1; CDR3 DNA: TGTGCCAGCAGTTTTGGGACAGGGACTGGAAACACCATATATTTT; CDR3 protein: CASSFGTGTGNTIYF